Described below is a single T cell receptor beta chain sequence and its context. Germline loops: CDR1 SEHNR, CDR2 FQNEAQ (reference sequence). The V and J ends lost 4 bases and 6 bases, in that order; junction bases with no gene match: 9. The CDR3 covers 15 residues. Next came a second PCR, run for about 6 to 11 cycles, which used a sample-barcoded 5' primer along with a J-beta primer mix. TCRdb called the 5' RACE reads again in MiXCR, with one record for every CDR3 protein. The profile shows over 1,300,000 distinct CDR3 sequences, approximately 59% of them singletons. These data come from a study of blood T cells in healthy people across ages. Study in general: About one barcoded beta molecule per two T cells was captured by template switching.

The sample taken for sequencing was blood. The TCR sequence derives from a man aged 18 to 30 in good health. This chain connects TRBV7-9 to TRBJ1-1, with 9 bases that match TRBD1. CDR3 nucleotide sequence: TGTGCCAGCAGCTGGGGAACAGGGGGCAGGTCTGAAGCTTTCTTT. Its translation: CASSWGTGGRSEAFF.